A selection of T cell receptor beta chains follows, all from one sample in a study of T cell repertoires in cytomegalovirus infection. TCRdb ran MiXCR on the reads and lists one entry per CDR3 protein. The table lists approximately 140,000 distinct CDR3 sequences, approximately 9.2% of them singletons. Sequencing was done on a sample of PBMCs. The receptors were sampled from a human donor in good health (CMV status not recorded). Some clones in this sample may be carry-over from other donors' samples. Each CDR3 is given without its conserved first and last residue. The order of the fields is clone size, CDR3 length, V gene, J gene, D gene, CDR3 protein. D genes are given only for firm matches. Clone size is given for some rows only: seen once, a few or many times, or a class if the clone is expanded.

>NA|11|TRBV30|TRBJ2-7|TRBD1
AVTGTGGDEQY
>NA|8|TRBV29-1|TRBJ1-2|NA
STNTYGYT
>NA|17|TRBV7-6|TRBJ2-1|TRBD2
ASSPRFGGSRPSYNEQL
>many|14|TRBV15|TRBJ1-4|TRBD1
ATSRFTGTGFEKLF
>many|13|TRBV7-8|TRBJ2-3|NA
ASSLDLSSTDTQY
>few|13|TRBV20-1|TRBJ2-5|TRBD1
SAAAGTGSGETQY
>many|13|TRBV7-9|TRBJ2-1|TRBD1
ASSLGDRGSNEQF
>many|13|TRBV25-1|TRBJ1-1|NA
ASRGVGLWNTEAF
>many|15|TRBV4-1|TRBJ2-7|NA
ASSLQLTGSGGYEQY
>many|12|TRBV7-2|TRBJ2-5|NA
ASSREARGETQY
>many|15|TRBV7-8|TRBJ2-1|NA
ASSSATRRSSYNEQF
>many|11|TRBV5-5|TRBJ2-7|NA
ASSFSTVYEQY
>many|13|TRBV11-2|TRBJ1-4|NA
ASSIAQRGGEKLF
>NA|10|TRBV5-1|TRBJ2-7|NA
ASRPDSYEQY
>many|12|TRBV5-6|TRBJ2-4|NA
ASSQNREMDIQY
>few|14|TRBV13|TRBJ1-4|NA
ASSLYGGLLGEKLF
>NA|13|TRBV5-6|TRBJ1-4|NA
ASSLKGTRNEKLF
>many|10|TRBV28|TRBJ2-1|NA
ASSWLGAEQF
>many|10|TRBV2|TRBJ1-1|NA
ASSAQFTEAF
>few|12|TRBV20-1|TRBJ2-5|NA
SARWVVREETQY
>NA|11|TRBV14|TRBJ1-1|NA
ASSEGLNTEAF
>many|12|TRBV25-1|TRBJ2-1|NA
ASRPVGASDEQF
>few|13|TRBV28|TRBJ2-5|TRBD2
ASRISSGEQETQY
>many|12|TRBV7-4|TRBJ1-5|NA
ASSLEKGLQPQH
>many|13|TRBV6-1|TRBJ2-1|TRBD2
ASSDGLASYNEQF
>NA|13|TRBV5-1|TRBJ2-5|NA
ASNPKPGPVETQY
>many|13|TRBV12-3/TRBV12-4|TRBJ1-1|NA
ASSPPGRANTEAF
>many|11|TRBV20-1|TRBJ2-7|NA
SATMGSSYEQY
>NA|13|TRBV20-1|TRBJ1-6|NA
SARGGGNYNSPLH
>few|13|TRBV5-1|TRBJ1-4|NA
ASSLQGQINEKLF
>many|11|TRBV19|TRBJ2-5|NA
ASSVGPAATQY
>many|12|TRBV7-8|TRBJ2-7|NA
ASSLASMTYEQY
>NA|12|TRBV5-1|TRBJ1-2|TRBD1
ASSAGQTNYGYT
>NA|14|TRBV18|TRBJ2-3|NA
ASSPSRQGRTDTQY
>many|12|TRBV28|TRBJ1-1|NA
ASSITPGDTEAF
>NA|12|TRBV9|TRBJ1-3|NA
ASSVGTSGNTIY
>many|18|TRBV12-5|TRBJ1-5|TRBD1
ASGLEQGEENRRSNQPQH
>many|12|TRBV7-9|TRBJ2-1|NA
ASSWTASYNEQF
>NA|13|TRBV12-3/TRBV12-4|TRBJ1-4|TRBD1
ASSPYRGPNEKLF
>few|12|TRBV7-2|TRBJ2-3|TRBD2
ASGRRGNTDTQY
>many|13|TRBV7-2|TRBJ1-1|NA
ASSSGISIGTEAF
>many|10|TRBV2|TRBJ1-1|NA
ASTVMNTEAF
>few|12|TRBV12-3/TRBV12-4|TRBJ2-5|NA
ASSLAGGTETQY
>NA|14|TRBV4-2|TRBJ2-2|TRBD1
ASSQEGAGGTGELF
>many|12|TRBV20-1|TRBJ1-6|TRBD1
SANRGSYNSPLH
>many|14|TRBV6-5|TRBJ1-4|TRBD1
ASSRSGQGYNEKLF
>many|9|TRBV25-1|TRBJ1-2|NA
ASRGAGGYT
>NA|14|TRBV12-3/TRBV12-4|TRBJ1-5|NA
ASSFSGSASNQPQH
>many|12|TRBV5-6|TRBJ1-1|NA
ASIFLNGNTEAF
>many|11|TRBV19|TRBJ1-1|NA
ASTYMGNTEAF
>few|16|TRBV7-6|TRBJ2-2|NA
ASSPFGGTHSFTGELF
>many|10|TRBV7-2|TRBJ2-7|NA
ASSESAGQQY
>many|15|TRBV10-2|TRBJ1-5|NA
ASSEWSITPGVQPQH